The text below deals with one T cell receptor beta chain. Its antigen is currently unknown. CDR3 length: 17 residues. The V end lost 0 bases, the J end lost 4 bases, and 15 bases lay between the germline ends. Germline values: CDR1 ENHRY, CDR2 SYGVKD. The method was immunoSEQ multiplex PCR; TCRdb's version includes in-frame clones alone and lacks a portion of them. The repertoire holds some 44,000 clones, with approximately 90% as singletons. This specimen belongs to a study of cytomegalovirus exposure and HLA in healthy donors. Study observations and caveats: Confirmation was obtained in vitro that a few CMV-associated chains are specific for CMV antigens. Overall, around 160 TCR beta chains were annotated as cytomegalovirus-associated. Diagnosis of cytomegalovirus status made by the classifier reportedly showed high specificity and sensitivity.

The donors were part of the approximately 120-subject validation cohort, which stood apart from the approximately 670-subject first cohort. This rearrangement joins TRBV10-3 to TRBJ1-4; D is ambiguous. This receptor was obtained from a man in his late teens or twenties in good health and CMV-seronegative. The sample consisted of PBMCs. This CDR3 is CAISESKVLGLNEKLFF. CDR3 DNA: TGTGCCATCAGTGAGTCGAAGGTCCTAGGTCTTAATGAAAAACTGTTTTTT.